Presented here are 20 T cell receptor beta chains from one specimen sequenced in a study of radiation and T cells in renal cell carcinoma. The method was immunoSEQ multiplex PCR; TCRdb's version includes in-frame clones alone and lacks a portion of them. The profile covers 60,000 to 95,000 clones, with less than 85% appearing a single time and about 2.4% taken by the ten largest. The time point was: blood 4 weeks post-SBRT, at nephrectomy. Treatment described: 15 Gy SBRT to primary tumor, nephrectomy 4 weeks later. Material: blood, obtained from a patient whose treatment included radiotherapy and nephrectomy. These TCRs come from a woman aged 60-75 years with renal cell carcinoma.

V is TRBV11-3 and J is TRBJ1-1; no clear D. CDR1 and CDR2 (germline): SGHNT, YENEEA. Between the trimmed V and J ends, which lost 5 bases and 4 bases, there was a span of 14 bases. The CDR3 is 14 residues long. CDR3 DNA sequence: TGTGCCAGCAGCGTGGGTGGGGTAAGCACTGAAGCTTTCTTT. Its protein is CASSVGGVSTEAFF.

This clone occurred once. The chain couples TRBV6-1 to TRBJ2-5; the D is unclear. V lost 5 bases to trimming and J lost 2 bases, with 12 bases between them. Per germline, CDR1 MNHNS and CDR2 SASEGT. CDR3 size: 14 residues. The CDR3 region has the DNA TGTGCCAGCAGTCTGCTATATCGGCAAGAGACCCAGTACTTC. This gives the protein CASSLLYRQETQYF.

This clone was seen only a few times. CDR3 sequence (DNA): TGCAGCGTTGCCAGGGAGTCAGGTGGCTACACCTTC. Amino acid sequence: CSVARESGGYTF. The V call is TRBV29-1, the J call TRBJ1-2, with D perhaps matching TRBD1 (5 bases). Germline V CDR1 and CDR2: SQVTM, ANQGSEA. Trimming left V 4 bases short and J 7 bases short, with 13 bases between. The CDR3 is 12 amino acids.

The chain links TRBV7-3 to TRBJ1-2; the match to TRBD1 covers 8 bases. This CDR3 region has 15 residues. Germline assignment: CDR1 SGHTA and CDR2 FQGTGA. With 5 bases clipped from V and 2 bases from J, the junction kept 7 bases outside the gene matches. The CDR3 bases are TGTGCCAGCAGCCCCTCCGGGACAGGAAACTATGGCTACACCTTC. Translated, it gives CASSPSGTGNYGYTF.

This clone appeared a single time. The J gene is TRBJ2-3, the V gene TRBV11-2; D remains unclear. Germline V gives CDR1 SGHAT, CDR2 FQNNGV. This CDR3 spans 15 amino acids. Trimming stripped 4 bases from V and 0 bases from J, with 11 bases between. The CDR3 protein is CASSSTMDSTDTQYF. The DNA for the CDR3 is TGTGCCAGCAGCTCCACCATGGATAGCACAGATACGCAGTATTTT.

V is TRBV15 and J is TRBJ2-5; D is perhaps TRBD1 (5 bases). V lost 4 bases, J lost 4 bases, and 10 bases lay in between. Germline CDR1 and CDR2: LNHNV and YYDKDF (reference sequence). The CDR3 has 13 residues. The CDR3 sequence is CATSTGIGETQYF. The DNA of the CDR3 is TGTGCCACCAGCACAGGGATCGGAGAGACCCAGTACTTC.

This chain links TRBV19 with TRBJ1-2; 11 positions agree with TRBD1. The length of the CDR3 is 17 residues. The V and J ends lost 1 base and 4 bases, in that order; junction bases with no gene match: 8. In germline, CDR1 is LNHDA, CDR2 SQIVND (reference sequence). The CDR3 loop is CASSIGHRGQGAYGYTF. Here the CDR3 DNA reads TGTGCCAGTAGTATAGGCCATCGTGGACAGGGGGCCTATGGCTACACCTTC.

V and J are TRBV4-3 and TRBJ2-6, with D possibly matching TRBD2 (6 bases). There are 15 residues in the CDR3. Trimming cost V 5 bases and J 2 bases, with 10 bases left between them. From germline, CDR1 is LGHNA and CDR2 YSLEER. CDR3 residues: CASSDWTTGANVLTF. The CDR3 DNA reads as TGCGCCAGCAGCGACTGGACTACTGGGGCCAACGTCCTGACTTTC.

This rearrangement joins TRBV5-1 to TRBJ2-1; possibly TRBD2 for D (6 bases). The CDR3 spans 16 residues. V was trimmed by 4 bases and J by 0 bases, leaving 14 bases between them. Germline V gene data show CDR1 as SGHRS and CDR2 as YFSETQ. CDR3 loop: CASSTSGRSSYNEQFF. For the CDR3, the DNA is TGCGCCAGCAGCACCTCGGGGAGGAGCTCCTACAATGAGCAGTTCTTC.

V is TRBV19 and J is TRBJ1-2; tentatively, D is TRBD1 (6 bases). This CDR3 contains 18 residues. Germline V CDR1 and CDR2: LNHDA, SQIVND (reference sequence). V was trimmed by 7 bases and J by 4 bases, leaving 28 bases between them. Here the CDR3 DNA reads TGTGCCAGTACCAGGGACGCGACAACAGGGTCAGGGCGCTATGGCTACACCTTC. It is translated as CASTRDATTGSGRYGYTF.

In its sample, this clone was seen a few times. The chain combines TRBV5-1 with TRBJ1-4; no definite D call. Germline CDR1 SGHRS, CDR2 YFSETQ. The CDR3 runs 15 residues. The ends were cut back, 6 bases at V and 6 bases at J, with 18 bases in the middle. The CDR3 bases are TGCGCCAGCACCCTTTTAGGGCGGTTGGATGAAAAACTGTTTTTT. Translation gives CASTLLGRLDEKLFF.

This chain joins TRBV7-8 and TRBJ2-5, with 12 bases fitting TRBD2. The junction had 7 bases not matched to a gene; V was cut back by 4 bases and J by 4 bases. CDR3 size: 16 residues. Looked up from germline, CDR1 is SGHVS and CDR2 is FQNEAQ. The CDR3 sequence: CASSSPSGGAAETQYF. DNA of the CDR3: TGTGCCAGCAGCTCTCCTAGCGGGGGGGCCGCAGAGACCCAGTACTTC.

The gene calls are TRBV4-2 and TRBJ2-3; TRBD2 matches at 13 bases. Trimming removed 0 bases from V and 0 bases from J; junction bases left unmatched: 3. CDR1 is LGHNA, CDR2 YNFKEQ, per germline. The CDR3 loop spans 18 amino acids. Here the CDR3 DNA reads TGTGCCAGCAGCCAAGAACTAGCGGGGGGGCCTAGCACAGATACGCAGTATTTT. Residues: CASSQELAGGPSTDTQYF.

The sample holds a few counts of this clone. The chain links TRBV7-8 to TRBJ2-5; 9 bases map to TRBD1. Germline V lookup: CDR1 SGHVS, CDR2 FQNEAQ. V shed 5 bases, J shed 5 bases, and the junction held 15 bases outside the gene matches. The CDR3 consists of 17 residues. The CDR3 spells CASSPDYGQGIGETQYF. In DNA form, the CDR3 reads TGTGCCAGCAGCCCCGACTACGGACAGGGGATTGGGGAGACCCAGTACTTC.

This rearrangement joins TRBV6-5 to TRBJ1-1, with 7 bases aligning to TRBD1. There are 16 residues in the CDR3. Germline V gene data show CDR1 as MNHEY and CDR2 as SVGAGI. Germline trimming cut 2 bases from V and 0 bases from J; bases unmatched to any gene: 6. CDR3 region: CASSYTRDSLNTEAFF. In nucleotides, the CDR3 is TGTGCCAGCAGTTACACCAGGGACAGCTTGAACACTGAAGCTTTCTTT.

This rearrangement joins TRBV6-5 to TRBJ1-1; TRBD1 matches 7 bases. This CDR3 has 14 residues. In germline, CDR1 is MNHEY, CDR2 SVGAGI. V gave up 6 bases and J gave up 5 bases; unmatched junction bases: 9. The CDR3 DNA reads TGTGCCAGCAGCCGCCACAGGGGACAAACTGAAGCTTTCTTT. Amino acids: CASSRHRGQTEAFF.

The genes are TRBV9 and TRBJ2-3, with 11 bases lining up with TRBD2. The germline CDR1 and CDR2 sequences are SGDLS and YYNGEE. V lost 1 base to trimming and J lost 1 base; unmatched junction nucleotides: 14. This CDR3 region has 20 residues. CDR3 DNA sequence: TGTGCCAGCAGCGTACACGGCCTTAGCGGGGGGGAGCGAGGCACAGATACGCAGTATTTT. Amino acids: CASSVHGLSGGERGTDTQYF.

This chain connects TRBV7-2 to TRBJ1-5; D is undetermined. Germline CDR1 SGHTA, CDR2 FQGNSA. The CDR3 is 15 amino acids. Trimming removed 1 base at V and 0 bases at J, with 7 bases between. The CDR3 sequence: CASSLGPDSNQPQHF. The CDR3 region has the DNA TGTGCCAGCAGCTTAGGTCCGGATAGCAATCAGCCCCAGCATTTT.

A few counts support this clone. The genes are TRBV6-1 and TRBJ1-4; tentative D call: TRBD1 (5 bases). Germline V gene data show CDR1 as MNHNS and CDR2 as SASEGT. This CDR3 region has 15 residues. Trimming took off 6 bases at V and 1 base at J, with 12 bases between the two ends. The CDR3 nucleotides are TGTGCCAGCAGCCGGGACCGGAGAACTAATGAAAAACTGTTTTTT. Translation gives CASSRDRRTNEKLFF.

This chain joins TRBV19 and TRBJ2-6, with TRBD2 matching 7 bases. V was pared by 1 base and J by 0 bases, with 3 bases of the junction left unmatched. The CDR3 runs 17 residues. Germline-derived CDR1 and CDR2 are LNHDA and SQIVND (reference sequence). The CDR3 reads CASSIAGGSSGANVLTF. The CDR3 bases are TGTGCCAGTAGTATAGCGGGGGGATCCTCTGGGGCCAACGTCCTGACTTTC.